The rows below give T cell receptor beta chains drawn from one sample of a study of technical replicates of blood from a few donors. Sequencing was performed with immunoSEQ multiplex PCR; in TCRdb, only in-frame clones are kept and a portion is missing. The table has tens of thousands of clones, roughly 93% seen once. Material for sequencing was T cells isolated from PBMCs. The receptors originated from a human donor in good health. CDR3s include the opening cysteine and the closing phenylalanine or tryptophan. The order of the fields is CDR3 DNA, CDR3 protein, D gene, clone size, V gene, J gene. A D gene is named only where the DNA matches it firmly. Clone size, where shown, is once, few, many, or a class for clones that have expanded.

cdr3_nt: TGTGCCAGCTCACCACCTCGAGTGGCCGGGGAGCTGTTTTTT
cdr3_aa: CASSPPRVAGELFF
d_call: -
clone_size: -
v_call: TRBV18
j_call: TRBJ2-2

cdr3_nt: TGTGCCAGCAGCACACAAAGGCAGGGCATTGTTTCTGAAGCTTTCTTT
cdr3_aa: CASSTQRQGIVSEAFF
d_call: -
clone_size: -
v_call: TRBV9
j_call: TRBJ1-1

cdr3_nt: TGTGCCAGCAGCTGGACAGGGCCCAACTATGGCTACACCTTC
cdr3_aa: CASSWTGPNYGYTF
d_call: TRBD1
clone_size: once
v_call: TRBV7-3
j_call: TRBJ1-2

cdr3_nt: TGCGCCAGCAGCTTGATGAGAGGCCCAGATACGCAGTATTTT
cdr3_aa: CASSLMRGPDTQYF
d_call: -
clone_size: -
v_call: TRBV5-1
j_call: TRBJ2-3

cdr3_nt: TGTGCCAGCAGCTTAGAATGGGGACAGCAAGAGACCCAGTACTTC
cdr3_aa: CASSLEWGQQETQYF
d_call: TRBD1
clone_size: -
v_call: TRBV11-2
j_call: TRBJ2-5

cdr3_nt: TGTGCCAGCAGCTTAGCGGGAGCCACTCGCGATGAGCAGTTCTTC
cdr3_aa: CASSLAGATRDEQFF
d_call: -
clone_size: -
v_call: TRBV11-2
j_call: TRBJ2-1

cdr3_nt: TGTGCCAGCCGTGTAACTAGCACAGATACGCAGTATTTT
cdr3_aa: CASRVTSTDTQYF
d_call: -
clone_size: once
v_call: TRBV11-3
j_call: TRBJ2-3

cdr3_nt: TGTGCCAGCGCCGGGTTTCGTTTCTCCAATGAGCAGTTCTTC
cdr3_aa: CASAGFRFSNEQFF
d_call: -
clone_size: -
v_call: TRBV13
j_call: TRBJ2-1

cdr3_nt: TGTGCCAGCTCATTGGCACCTTCTAACTATGGCTACACCTTC
cdr3_aa: CASSLAPSNYGYTF
d_call: -
clone_size: -
v_call: TRBV5-6
j_call: TRBJ1-2

cdr3_nt: TGTGCCTGCCGCGGACTAGCGGGATTGGTAGGTTACGAGCAGTACTTC
cdr3_aa: CACRGLAGLVGYEQYF
d_call: TRBD2
clone_size: -
v_call: TRBV30
j_call: TRBJ2-7

cdr3_nt: TGCGCCAGCAGTGAGATTAGCGGGAGGAACACCGGGGAGCTGTTTTTT
cdr3_aa: CASSEISGRNTGELFF
d_call: TRBD2
clone_size: -
v_call: TRBV10-1
j_call: TRBJ2-2

cdr3_nt: TGTGCCAGCAGAGAGACGGGGAACACTGAAGCTTTCTTT
cdr3_aa: CASRETGNTEAFF
d_call: -
clone_size: -
v_call: TRBV2
j_call: TRBJ1-1

cdr3_nt: TGTGCCAGTCGCTCTTGGGGAGGAGCCTTATACAATGAGCAGTTCTTC
cdr3_aa: CASRSWGGALYNEQFF
d_call: -
clone_size: -
v_call: TRBV7-2
j_call: TRBJ2-1

cdr3_nt: TGTGCCACCAGCAGAGATGCTCCGGACAAACCCTACGAGCAGTACTTC
cdr3_aa: CATSRDAPDKPYEQYF
d_call: -
clone_size: once
v_call: TRBV15
j_call: TRBJ2-7

cdr3_nt: TGCGCCAGCAGTTTTACCACCGGGGGTGAAGAGACCCAGTACTTC
cdr3_aa: CASSFTTGGEETQYF
d_call: -
clone_size: -
v_call: TRBV5-1
j_call: TRBJ2-5

cdr3_nt: TGTGCCAGCAGAGAGCCGGGACAGGGAGATGTGTACTCTGGGGCCAACGTCCTGACTTTC
cdr3_aa: CASREPGQGDVYSGANVLTF
d_call: TRBD1
clone_size: -
v_call: TRBV2
j_call: TRBJ2-6

cdr3_nt: TGCGCCAGCAGCCAAGAAGAGCGGATCTACAATGAGCAGTTCTTC
cdr3_aa: CASSQEERIYNEQFF
d_call: -
clone_size: -
v_call: TRBV4-1
j_call: TRBJ2-1

cdr3_nt: TGTGCCAGCAGTTACGGGGGGACCCTCTACGAGCAGTACTTC
cdr3_aa: CASSYGGTLYEQYF
d_call: TRBD2
clone_size: -
v_call: TRBV28
j_call: TRBJ2-7

cdr3_nt: TGTGCCAGCAGTTGGGACAGGGATACCGAGGCCCAGTACTTC
cdr3_aa: CASSWDRDTEAQYF
d_call: TRBD1
clone_size: -
v_call: TRBV6-5
j_call: TRBJ2-5

cdr3_nt: TGTGCCAGCAGTTTTCAGGGTGCCACTGAAGCTTTCTTT
cdr3_aa: CASSFQGATEAFF
d_call: -
clone_size: -
v_call: TRBV6-5
j_call: TRBJ1-1